Sequencing of this T cell receptor beta chain was carried out in a study of blood T cell repertoires in COVID-19. Overall study: Nucleic acid was either cDNA or gDNA, and it came from T cells, B-cell-depleted T cells, or PBMCs.

Trimming took off 8 bases at V and 3 bases at J, with 7 bases between the two ends. Looked up from germline, CDR1 is MDHEN and CDR2 is SYDVKM. The length of the CDR3 is 12 residues. Study processing details: Estimation of nucleated cell counts was performed using reference gene primer amplification. Generated by immunoSEQ multiplex PCR, the TCRdb table keeps only in-frame clones and is missing some. Clone size and V and J calls were adopted from that table, with D and trimming inferred from the DNA. In the table there are about 400,000 clones, around 86% of which are singletons. This clonotype was obtained from a human donor in a cohort sampled during active COVID-19. Sequencing input: peripheral blood. The chain carries TRBV28 and TRBJ1-4, with D unresolved. The CDR3 DNA reads TGTGCCAGCTGCGGGGCTAATGAAAAACTGTTTTTT. Translated, it gives CASCGANEKLFF.